A single sample gave rise to the 18 T cell receptor beta chains below, sequenced in a study of CD8 T cells in Susac syndrome. cDNA came from roughly 0.5 to 1 ug RNA primed by random hexamers. One entry per CDR3 protein, called by TCRdb with MiXCR from the immunoSEQ multiplex PCR reads. Of 150,000 to 200,000 distinct CDR3 sequences detected, roughly nine tenths appear once; the ten largest clones hold approximately 0.09%. Sequencing was performed on CD4+ T cells from PBMCs. All receptors derive from a human donor with Susac syndrome.

The J gene is TRBJ2-2, the V gene TRBV9; no clear D. CDR1 SGDLS and CDR2 YYNGEE come from the germline V gene. Trimming took off 0 bases at V and 2 bases at J, with 5 bases between the two ends. The CDR3 spans 14 residues. Written as DNA, the CDR3 is TGTGCCAGCAGCGTAGAGAGAAACACCGGGGAGCTGTTTTTT. Its protein is CASSVERNTGELFF.

This clonotype was detected only once. The chain employs TRBV6-5 and TRBJ2-7, with a tentative D call TRBD2 (6 bases). Trimming stripped 4 bases from V and 3 bases from J, with 16 bases between. From germline, CDR1 is MNHEY and CDR2 SVGAGI. The CDR3 extends over 15 amino acids. The CDR3: CASSFFGGEGYEQYF. The CDR3 DNA follows: TGTGCCAGCAGTTTTTTCGGGGGAGAAGGCTACGAGCAGTACTTC.

V usage is TRBV6-5 and J usage is TRBJ1-5; TRBD1 might be the D (6 bases). V was trimmed by 1 base and J by 7 bases, leaving 11 bases between them. The germline CDR1 and CDR2 sequences are MNHEY and SVGAGI. CDR3 length equals 14 residues. The CDR3 here is CASSYWIGGQPQHF. In DNA, the CDR3 is TGTGCCAGCAGTTACTGGATCGGGGGCCAGCCCCAGCATTTT.

This sequence joins TRBV7-8 and TRBJ2-7; D uncertain. From germline, CDR1 is SGHVS and CDR2 FQNEAQ. CDR3 length: 14 residues. Deletions cut 5 bases from V and 3 bases from J, with 14 bases between. The CDR3 region has the DNA TGTGCCAGCAGCGCCGGTCCCGGGTTCTACGAGCAGTACTTC. Translating it yields CASSAGPGFYEQYF.

The chain uses TRBV5-6 and TRBJ2-1; a weak D match, TRBD2 (6 bases). V dropped 1 base and J dropped 5 bases, with 19 bases sitting between them. Germline loops: CDR1 SGHDT, CDR2 YYEEEE. This CDR3 comprises 17 residues. Here the CDR3 DNA reads TGTGCCAGCAGCTTGATGGAGGGGACGGTTGGCGACAATGAGCAGTTCTTC. Its protein product is CASSLMEGTVGDNEQFF.

This chain joins TRBV6-5 and TRBJ2-1; 10 positions agree with TRBD2. With 2 bases clipped from V and 10 bases from J, the junction kept 14 bases outside the gene matches. The CDR3 runs to 17 residues. Per the germline V gene, CDR1 is MNHEY and CDR2 is SVGAGI. Here the CDR3 DNA reads TGTGCCAGCAGTTACCTGAGGGGAGCGGGAGGGGAAGGGGAGCAGTTCTTC. Protein product: CASSYLRGAGGEGEQFF.

This clonotype was observed a few times. The chain couples TRBV5-6 to TRBJ2-5; TRBD1 is a possible D gene (6 bases). This CDR3 contains 15 residues. V was clipped by 1 base and J by 5 bases, with 15 bases between them. Germline V CDR1 and CDR2: SGHDT, YYEEEE. CDR3 DNA sequence: TGTGCCAGCAGCTTGATCGCTGGGGGCAGGGAGACCCAGTACTTC. The encoded protein is CASSLIAGGRETQYF.

The V call is TRBV19, the J call TRBJ1-2; D is undetermined. The CDR3 consists of 14 residues. Trimming left V 2 bases short and J 3 bases short, with 10 bases between. Germline CDR1 and CDR2: LNHDA and SQIVND (reference sequence). In DNA, the CDR3 is TGTGCCAGTAGTATAATCGAGACGGACTATGGCTACACCTTC. Translating it yields CASSIIETDYGYTF.

This clonotype appeared once. The gene calls are TRBV5-1 and TRBJ1-2; 12 nucleotides align to TRBD1. The CDR3 runs 15 residues. Germline V gene sequence: CDR1 SGHRS, CDR2 YFSETQ. J was trimmed by 6 bases and V by 0 bases; bases with no gene match: 3. CDR3 DNA: TGCGCCAGCAGCTTGGTGGGACAGGGGGCTCATGGCTACACCTTC. Encoded protein: CASSLVGQGAHGYTF.

The chain is built from TRBV7-2 and TRBJ1-2, with no clear D. Germline V CDR1 and CDR2: SGHTA, FQGNSA. V dropped 0 bases and J dropped 4 bases, with 15 bases sitting between them. The CDR3 length is 16 residues. CDR3 nucleotides: TGTGCCAGCAGCTTAGCCTGGCGCCAGTCCCCCTATGGCTACACCTTC. It encodes CASSLAWRQSPYGYTF. Full variable domain (remainder filled in from reference TRBV7-2 and TRBJ1-2): GAGVSQSPSNKVTEKGKDVELRCDPISGHTALYWYRQSLGQGLEFLIYFQGNSAPDKSGLPSDRFSAERTGGSVSTLTIQRTQQEDSAVYLCASSLAWRQSPYGYTFGSGTRLTVV.

The V gene is TRBV7-2, the J gene TRBJ2-7; TRBD2 aligns across 11 bases. This CDR3 comprises 15 residues. Looked up from germline, CDR1 is SGHTA and CDR2 is FQGNSA. Trimming removed 4 bases from V and 0 bases from J; junction bases left unmatched: 2. CDR3: CASSSSGGPSYEQYF. The CDR3 DNA is TGTGCCAGCAGCTCTAGCGGGGGGCCCTCCTACGAGCAGTACTTC. The variable domain in full, completed from reference TRBV7-2 and TRBJ2-7, reads GAGVSQSPSNKVTEKGKDVELRCDPISGHTALYWYRQSLGQGLEFLIYFQGNSAPDKSGLPSDRFSAERTGGSVSTLTIQRTQQEDSAVYLCASSSSGGPSYEQYFGPGTRLTVT.

V gene TRBV5-5 combines with J gene TRBJ1-6; 8 positions agree with TRBD1. This CDR3 region has 16 residues. The trim removed 2 bases at V and 0 bases at J, leaving 1 base unmatched. The germline CDR1 and CDR2 sequences are SGHKS and YYEKEE (reference sequence). The CDR3 here is CASSFTGGSYNSPLHF. The CDR3 DNA reads as TGTGCCAGCAGCTTTACAGGGGGCTCCTATAATTCACCCCTCCACTTT.

The rearrangement joins TRBV27 to TRBJ1-4; 7 bases align to TRBD1. J gave up 8 bases and V 6 bases, and 12 bases lay outside the gene matches. From germline, CDR1 is MNHEY and CDR2 SMNVEV (reference sequence). The CDR3 runs to 15 residues. The chain's CDR3 is CASRLQGTAREKLFF. The CDR3 region has the DNA TGTGCCAGCAGATTACAGGGGACAGCCCGGGAAAAACTGTTTTTT.

The J gene is TRBJ2-2, the V gene TRBV5-6, with 9 bases lining up with TRBD2. Germline V lookup: CDR1 SGHDT, CDR2 YYEEEE. Unmatched junction bases numbered 4, after V lost 2 bases and J lost 5 bases. There are 15 residues in the CDR3. CDR3 sequence: CASSFGGRGTGELFF. The CDR3 nucleotides read TGTGCCAGCAGCTTCGGCGGGAGGGGTACCGGGGAGCTGTTTTTT.

The V gene is TRBV2, the J gene TRBJ2-6; D is uncertain. Trimming shortened V by 6 bases and J by 0 bases, and 6 bases separated the two germline ends. Per the germline V gene, CDR1 is SNHLY and CDR2 is FYNNEI. The CDR3 extends over 14 amino acids. The CDR3 loop is CASRTNSGANVLTF. The CDR3 DNA reads as TGTGCCAGCAGAACTAACTCTGGGGCCAACGTCCTGACTTTC.

The table lists this clonotype with a count of one. The J gene is TRBJ1-4, the V gene TRBV3-1; TRBD1 might be the D (5 bases). Trimming stripped 0 bases from V and 8 bases from J, with 13 bases between. Germline V gene lookup returns CDR1 LGHDT and CDR2 YNNKEL (reference sequence). The CDR3 length is 15 residues. The CDR3 DNA reads TGTGCCAGCAGCCAAGAAGGGCAGGGAGACGAAAAACTGTTTTTT. It yields the protein CASSQEGQGDEKLFF. The entire variable domain, with the rest obtained from reference TRBV3-1 and TRBJ1-4, is as follows: DTAVSQTPKYLVTQMGNDKSIKCEQNLGHDTMYWYKQDSKKFLKIMFSYNNKELIINETVPNRFSPKSPDKAHLNLHINSLELGDSAVYFCASSQEGQGDEKLFFGSGTQLSVL.

The chain couples TRBV5-6 to TRBJ2-7, with 9 bases that match TRBD1. From germline, CDR1 is SGHDT and CDR2 YYEEEE. V shed 4 bases and J 5 bases; nucleotides not matched to a gene: 7. The CDR3 is made up of 14 amino acids. The CDR3 nucleotides are TGTGCCAGCAGCGCCGGGACAGGGATCCACGAGCAGTACTTC. Amino acid sequence: CASSAGTGIHEQYF.

The chain carries TRBV28 and TRBJ2-3; D is perhaps TRBD2 (6 bases). V was cut by 4 bases and J by 0 bases, with 17 bases left in between. The CDR3 is 17 residues long. CDR1 and CDR2 (germline): MDHEN, SYDVKM. CDR3 sequence (DNA): TGTGCCAGCAGTTCAGCGGCCTGGCGGGATAGCACAGATACGCAGTATTTT. This translates into CASSSAAWRDSTDTQYF.